These 10 T cell receptor beta chains originate from one sample sequenced in a study of cytomegalovirus exposure and HLA in healthy donors. Vbeta (60) and Jbeta (13) primers were used in the PCR. Profiling relied on immunoSEQ multiplex PCR, and the TCRdb table lists in-frame clones only, not all of them. This sample has under 200,000 clones; approximately 67% occur once, and the top ten carry just under 4.5%. What was sequenced was PBMCs. These receptors all come from a woman aged 18-29 years in good health and CMV-seropositive.

The rearrangement links TRBV11-3 to TRBJ2-1, with 8 positions matching TRBD1. This CDR3 has 14 amino acids. V was clipped by 5 bases and J by 6 bases; unmatched bases: 6. Germline CDR1 reads SGHNT; CDR2 reads YENEEA. This CDR3 reads CASSRRQGSNEQFF. In nucleotides, the CDR3 is TGTGCCAGCAGCCGGCGACAGGGGAGCAATGAGCAGTTCTTC.

This chain links TRBV7-3 with TRBJ2-2; D uncertain. Germline loops: CDR1 SGHTA, CDR2 FQGTGA. Deletions cut 4 bases from V and 5 bases from J, with 20 bases between. The CDR3 extends over 17 amino acids. Here the CDR3 reads CASSSHPVAAPTGELFF. In nucleotides, the CDR3 is TGTGCCAGCAGCTCCCACCCTGTCGCGGCGCCGACCGGGGAGCTGTTTTTT.

The gene calls are TRBV5-1 and TRBJ2-7; TRBD2 aligns across 7 bases. The V gene's germline CDR1 is SGHRS and CDR2 YFSETQ. Germline trimming cut 4 bases from V and 5 bases from J; bases unmatched to any gene: 21. CDR3 size: 18 residues. CDR3 nucleotide sequence: TGCGCCAGCAGCCCGGACCCGCTCAACGCCCGGGGGGTGAACGAGCAGTACTTC. Encoded protein: CASSPDPLNARGVNEQYF.

This rearrangement joins TRBV5-1 to TRBJ1-3; possibly TRBD1 for D (6 bases). The CDR3 runs 18 residues. Trimming removed 0 bases from V and 0 bases from J, with 16 bases in between. CDR1 and CDR2 from the germline V gene are SGHRS and YFSETQ. CDR3 bases: TGCGCCAGCAGCTTGGGATTCGGACAGACGAGCTCTGGAAACACCATATATTTT. It specifies CASSLGFGQTSSGNTIYF.

The rearrangement links TRBV4-2 to TRBJ2-1, with 9 bases aligning to TRBD2. Looked up from germline, CDR1 is LGHNA and CDR2 is YNFKEQ. CDR3 size: 16 residues. After removal of 4 bases from V and 6 bases from J, the junction contained 10 bases not matched to a gene. The DNA of the CDR3 is TGTGCCAGCAGCCGTACTCTTAGCGGGAGCGGCAATGAGCAGTTCTTC. Translated, it gives CASSRTLSGSGNEQFF.

The chain links TRBV7-2 to TRBJ2-5, with D possibly TRBD2 on 5 matching bases. CDR3 size: 13 residues. V gave up 4 bases and J gave up 4 bases, with 10 bases separating them. Germline values: CDR1 SGHTA, CDR2 FQGNSA. The CDR3 DNA is TGTGCCAGCAGCTCCGGACTGCTAGAGACCCAGTACTTC. Protein: CASSSGLLETQYF.

V usage is TRBV7-9 and J usage is TRBJ2-7, with D possibly being TRBD2 (7 bases). V shed 9 bases and J shed 7 bases, with 19 bases lying between them. Germline values: CDR1 SEHNR, CDR2 FQNEAQ (reference sequence). This CDR3 is built from 13 residues. CDR3 bases: TGTGCCAGTCGCCCTGGGGGGGCGGGGGAGCAGTACTTC. Encoded protein: CASRPGGAGEQYF.

This clone came up a few times. This chain connects TRBV6-5 to TRBJ1-2; 7 nucleotides match TRBD1. V gave up 4 bases and J gave up 7 bases; unmatched junction bases: 6. The CDR3 consists of 13 residues. From germline, CDR1 is MNHEY and CDR2 SVGAGI. The CDR3 sequence is CASSFGDRVGYTF. In nucleotides, the CDR3 is TGTGCCAGCAGTTTTGGCGACAGGGTTGGCTACACCTTC.

This rearrangement joins TRBV29-1 to TRBJ1-3; no reliable D call. There are 11 residues in the CDR3. Germline CDR1 SQVTM, CDR2 ANQGSEA. Trimming removed 6 bases at V and 7 bases at J, with 10 bases between. The CDR3 is CSVARWNTIYF. The CDR3 nucleotides are TGCAGCGTCGCCAGGTGGAACACCATATATTTT.

J is TRBJ1-1 and V is TRBV5-5; 9 positions match TRBD1. This CDR3 has 15 amino acids. With 5 bases clipped from V and 11 bases from J, the junction kept 16 bases outside the gene matches. Germline assignment: CDR1 SGHKS and CDR2 YYEKEE (reference sequence). The CDR3 sequence: CASSFAPTGGARAFF. The CDR3 nucleotides are TGTGCCAGCAGTTTTGCCCCCACAGGGGGCGCGAGGGCTTTCTTT.